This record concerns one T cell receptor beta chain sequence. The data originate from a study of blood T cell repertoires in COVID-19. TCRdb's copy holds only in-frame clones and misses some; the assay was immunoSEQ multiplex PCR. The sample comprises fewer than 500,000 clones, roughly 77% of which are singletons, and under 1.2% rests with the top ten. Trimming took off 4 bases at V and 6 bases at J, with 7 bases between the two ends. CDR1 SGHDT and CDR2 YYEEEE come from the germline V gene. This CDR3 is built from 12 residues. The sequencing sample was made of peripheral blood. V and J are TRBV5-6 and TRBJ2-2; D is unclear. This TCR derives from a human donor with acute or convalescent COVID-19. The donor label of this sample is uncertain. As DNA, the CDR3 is TGTGCCAGCAGCCGCGCACCCGGGGAGCTGTTTTTT. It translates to CASSRAPGELFF.